The sequence of this T cell receptor beta chain was determined in a study of Graves' ophthalmopathy and Graves' hyperthyroidism. Findings and limits, study-wide: Ophthalmopathy progression was predicted with 70.59% sensitivity and around 72% specificity.

Amplification from RNA transcripts yielded the TCR beta CDR3 regions. An opening RT-PCR round employed HTBI primers and preceded a second-round multiplex PCR. TCRdb recomputed calls from the multiplex PCR reads with MiXCR, one row per CDR3 protein. Of some 750,000 distinct CDR3 sequences detected, 40% appear once; the ten largest clones hold approximately 46%. Germline values: CDR1 WSHSY, CDR2 SAAADI. Trimming shortened V by 4 bases and J by 2 bases, and 17 bases separated the two germline ends. The CDR3 is made up of 16 amino acids. Ten or more counts support this clonotype. Its antigen is not known. Sequencing was done on a sample of peripheral blood. The genes are TRBV10-2 and TRBJ1-1; D gene unclear. This receptor was taken from an adult man with Graves' ophthalmopathy. In nucleotides, the CDR3 is TGCGCCAGCAGTGCCGTACCATTGACGGTTAACACTGAAGCTTTCTTT. Translating gives CASSAVPLTVNTEAFF.